Following are 2 T cell receptor beta chains from one sample sequenced in a study of CD8+CD57+ T cells in acquired aplastic anemia. Genomic DNA was employed as the template in profiling TCR beta VDJ and CDR3. TCRdb recomputed calls from the reads with MiXCR, one row per CDR3 protein. In the table there are about 420,000 distinct CDR3 sequences, 65% to 80% of which are singletons. Source material: sorted CD4+, CD8+, or CD8+CD57+ T cells (not recorded which) from PBMCs. The receptors originated from a human donor in good health, serving as a control.

This chain connects TRBV29-1 to TRBJ1-2; possibly TRBD1 for D (6 bases). Germline loops: CDR1 SQVTM, CDR2 ANQGSEA. The CDR3 loop spans 15 amino acids. Trimming shortened V by 6 bases and J by 2 bases, and 19 bases separated the two germline ends. CDR3 region: CSVAGTSRGNYGYTF. In nucleotides, the CDR3 is TGCAGCGTGGCCGGGACATCTAGGGGGAACTATGGCTACACCTTC.

This chain joins TRBV9 and TRBJ1-6; no definite D call. The CDR3 loop spans 15 amino acids. The ends were cut back, 0 bases at V and 17 bases at J, with 21 bases in the middle. The germline V gene has CDR1 SGDLS and CDR2 YYNGEE. CDR3 protein: CASSVDGEGYAYIHF. The CDR3 coding sequence is TGTGCCAGCAGCGTAGACGGAGAGGGCTATGCCTACATCCACTTT.